Many counts were recorded for the clone carrying this T cell receptor beta chain. Unsorted libraries used 2 million PBMCs kept at -80 degrees C. TCRdb re-derived calls from the 5' RACE reads in MiXCR, one entry per CDR3 protein. The sample lists 50,000 to 55,000 distinct CDR3 sequences; 3% to 4% were seen once. These data belong to a study of neurological immune-mediated disorders. This CDR3 region has 12 residues. Between the trimmed V and J ends, which lost 6 bases and 6 bases, there was a span of 12 bases. CDR1 SGHTA and CDR2 FQGNSA come from the germline V gene. The clonotype originates from a man between 60 and 75 years old with multiple sclerosis. Specimen: PBMCs. The chain has TRBV7-2 and TRBJ2-7; D unclear. CDR3 protein: CASSYSFGEQYF. CDR3 sequence (DNA): TGTGCCAGCAGTTATTCCTTCGGCGAGCAGTACTTC. Full variable domain (remainder filled in from reference TRBV7-2 and TRBJ2-7): GAGVSQSPSNKVTEKGKDVELRCDPISGHTALYWYRQSLGQGLEFLIYFQGNSAPDKSGLPSDRFSAERTGGSVSTLTIQRTQQEDSAVYLCASSYSFGEQYFGPGTRLTVT.